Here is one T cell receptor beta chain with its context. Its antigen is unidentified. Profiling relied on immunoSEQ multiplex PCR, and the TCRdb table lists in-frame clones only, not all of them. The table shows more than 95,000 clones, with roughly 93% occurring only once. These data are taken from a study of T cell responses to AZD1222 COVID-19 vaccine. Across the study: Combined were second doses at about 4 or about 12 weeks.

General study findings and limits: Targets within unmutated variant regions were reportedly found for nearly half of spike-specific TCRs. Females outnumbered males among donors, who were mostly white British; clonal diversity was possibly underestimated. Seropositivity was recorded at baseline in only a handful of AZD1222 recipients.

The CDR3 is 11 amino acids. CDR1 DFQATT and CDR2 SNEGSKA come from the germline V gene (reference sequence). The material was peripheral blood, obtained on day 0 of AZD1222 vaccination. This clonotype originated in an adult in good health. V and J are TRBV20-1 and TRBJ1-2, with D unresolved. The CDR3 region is CLIPLDYGYTF. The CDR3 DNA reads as TGCCTTATTCCGTTGGACTATGGCTACACCTTC.